This T cell receptor (beta chain) was recorded in a study of T cell changes during pregnancy in multiple sclerosis. Measured with immunoSEQ multiplex PCR; TCRdb has only the in-frame clones, and not every one. The table shows 60,000 to 75,000 clones, with under 95% occurring only once. Germline V gene data show CDR1 as KGHSH and CDR2 as LQKENI. CDR3 length: 13 residues. The germline V and J ends were trimmed by 0 bases and 7 bases, with 9 bases remaining between them. The clonotype was recovered from a female donor with multiple sclerosis, enrolled in a pregnancy study. V usage is TRBV18 and J usage is TRBJ1-1; D uncertain. The sequencing here drew on peripheral blood, taken after pregnancy. The CDR3 reads CASSPPGGSEAFF. In DNA form, the CDR3 reads TGTGCCAGCTCACCACCGGGAGGGAGTGAAGCTTTCTTT.